The 27 T cell receptor beta chains given below trace back to one sample, sequenced in a study of vaccination and CD4 T cells after COVID-19. The treatment was: approximately 9-day PBMC culture with coronavirus spike peptide pools or control peptides (ViraFEST assay). The Oncomine TCR Beta short-read assay generated sequence data from the DNA of cultured CD4+ T cells. TCRdb itself ran the PCR reads through MiXCR, one entry per CDR3 protein. This table has just over 9,500 distinct CDR3 sequences, approximately 70% appearing once. The antigens these receptors bind are not known. The sample consisted of CD4+ T cells from blood, cultured in vitro. These receptors all stem from a human donor who had recovered from COVID-19.

This chain links TRBV7-2 with TRBJ1-1; 10 bases line up with TRBD1. CDR3 length equals 16 residues. Per the germline V gene, CDR1 is SGHTA and CDR2 is FQGNSA. V gave up 1 base and J gave up 5 bases; unmatched junction bases: 7. The CDR3 DNA reads TGTGCCAGCAGCTTAGGCGAGACAGGGGGCGGGACTGAAGCTTTCTTT. This translates into CASSLGETGGGTEAFF.

The chain is built from TRBV6-1 and TRBJ1-6; 9 bases are shared with TRBD1. The ends lost 7 bases at V and 7 bases at J; junction bases unmatched: 14. This CDR3 has 17 residues. Germline V lookup: CDR1 MNHNS, CDR2 SASEGT. The CDR3 DNA follows: TGTGCCAGCAAGACGATGTACGGGACAGGGAGAAATTCACCCCTCCACTTT. Translation gives CASKTMYGTGRNSPLHF.

This sequence joins TRBV7-9 and TRBJ2-7, with 10 positions matching TRBD2. CDR1 is SEHNR and CDR2 is FQNEAQ in the germline V gene (reference sequence). This CDR3 comprises 17 residues. The V and J ends lost 5 bases and 6 bases, in that order; junction bases with no gene match: 16. CDR3 sequence reads: CASSPRGSGGSRREQYF. In nucleotides, the CDR3 is TGTGCCAGCAGCCCCCGGGGTAGCGGGGGGAGTCGCCGCGAGCAGTACTTC.

The rearrangement links TRBV19 to TRBJ2-3, with 11 positions matching TRBD2. From germline, CDR1 is LNHDA and CDR2 SQIVND (reference sequence). The CDR3 runs 16 residues. Unmatched junction bases numbered 5, after V lost 5 bases and J lost 1 base. The CDR3 reads CASSASGGRRTDTQYF. CDR3 DNA: TGTGCCAGTAGTGCTAGCGGGGGGCGCCGCACAGATACGCAGTATTTT.

The chain has TRBV11-2 and TRBJ2-1; possibly TRBD1 or TRBD2 for D (6 bases each). V was clipped by 4 bases and J by 7 bases, with 11 bases between them. This CDR3 has 13 amino acids. The V gene's germline CDR1 is SGHAT and CDR2 FQNNGV. CDR3 sequence (DNA): TGTGCCAGCAGCTCGCAAGGGGGGAATGAGCAGTTCTTC. This sequence encodes CASSSQGGNEQFF.

This clonotype was detected a few times. The V call is TRBV6-1, the J call TRBJ2-7, with D hard to call. V shed 0 bases and J shed 3 bases, with 12 bases lying between them. The CDR3 consists of 15 residues. Germline CDR1 is MNHNS and CDR2 is SASEGT. The CDR3 sequence: CASSEAQVGVYEQYF. For the CDR3, the DNA is TGTGCCAGCAGTGAAGCGCAGGTGGGCGTCTACGAGCAGTACTTC.

The rearrangement joins TRBV18 to TRBJ1-5; 7 positions match TRBD1. The CDR3 sequence is 14 residues long. The junction had 1 base not matched to a gene; V was cut back by 3 bases and J by 2 bases. Germline loops: CDR1 KGHSH, CDR2 LQKENI. The CDR3 here is CASSPDRGNQPQHF. The CDR3 coding sequence is TGTGCCAGCTCACCCGACAGGGGCAATCAGCCCCAGCATTTT.

This clonotype was detected only a few times. The chain carries TRBV20-1 and TRBJ1-2, with 10 positions matching TRBD1. The germline V gene has CDR1 DFQATT and CDR2 SNEGSKA (reference sequence). There are 14 residues in the CDR3. V dropped 0 bases and J dropped 7; count of bases not matched to a gene: 5. The CDR3 protein is CSARDRDRGGGYTF. DNA of the CDR3: TGCAGTGCTAGAGACCGGGACAGGGGAGGTGGCTACACCTTC.

The chain employs TRBV10-3 and TRBJ2-2; 8 positions agree with TRBD1. The CDR3 runs 19 residues. V dropped 11 bases and J dropped 0; count of bases not matched to a gene: 20. In germline, CDR1 is ENHRY, CDR2 SYGVKD. CDR3 DNA sequence: TGTGCCTCTACCTCCGGGACAGGCGGAATTGGGACGAACACCGGGGAGCTGTTTTTT. It yields the protein CASTSGTGGIGTNTGELFF.

The rearrangement links TRBV10-1 to TRBJ1-4, with TRBD1 as a possible D gene (5 bases). The V gene's germline CDR1 is WNHNN and CDR2 SYGVQD (reference sequence). V lost 6 bases and J 8 bases, leaving 16 bases between the germline ends. The CDR3 runs to 14 residues. The chain's CDR3 is CASRQRGGDEKLFF. The CDR3 bases are TGCGCCAGCAGACAACGGGGGGGGGACGAAAAACTGTTTTTT.

V is TRBV6-1 and J is TRBJ1-6; TRBD1 might be the D (5 bases). There are 13 residues in the CDR3. CDR1 is MNHNS and CDR2 is SASEGT in the germline V gene. Trimming removed 10 bases from V and 10 bases from J, with 17 bases in between. The DNA of the CDR3 is TGTGCCACCGGGGGTGGGGTAGGATCACCCCTCCACTTT. This codes for CATGGGVGSPLHF.

This chain joins TRBV5-8 and TRBJ1-5; D is possibly TRBD1 (5 bases). This CDR3 spans 14 amino acids. Trimming cost V 4 bases and J 0 bases, with 8 bases left between them. CDR1 is SGHTS and CDR2 is YDEGEE in the germline V gene. CDR3 coding DNA: TGTGCCAGCAGCCGGGGCCTTAGCAATCAGCCCCAGCATTTT. Residues: CASSRGLSNQPQHF.

This clonotype was counted a few times. The genes are TRBV27 and TRBJ2-5, with 8 bases identical to TRBD1. This CDR3 has 14 residues. The V gene's germline CDR1 is MNHEY and CDR2 SMNVEV (reference sequence). V lost 6 bases, J lost 9 bases, and 12 bases stayed unmatched. The CDR3 coding sequence is TGTGCCAGCAGATCGGGACAGGTTCTGGGAGCCCAGTACTTC. Its protein is CASRSGQVLGAQYF.

The V call is TRBV6-1, the J call TRBJ2-7; 11 bases fit TRBD2. The CDR3 covers 14 residues. CDR1 and CDR2 (germline): MNHNS, SASEGT. J lost 5 bases, V lost 6 bases, and 6 bases had no gene match. CDR3 DNA sequence: TGTGCCAGCAGCTTAGCGGGAGGGGTCCACGAGCAGTACTTC. As protein: CASSLAGGVHEQYF.

The rearrangement uses TRBV12-3 or TRBV12-4 and TRBJ1-2, with TRBD1 matching 8 bases. CDR3 size: 16 residues. Trimming at V came to 8 bases and at J to 7 bases, leaving 18 bases not matched to a gene. The CDR3 DNA reads as TGTGCCAGCGCCCCACAGAGGGCAGGGGGCTGGGGTGGCTACACCTTC. Translating it yields CASAPQRAGGWGGYTF.

This sequence joins TRBV11-2 and TRBJ2-7; D unresolved. Trimming stripped 5 bases from V and 0 bases from J, with 11 bases between. Germline-derived CDR1 and CDR2 are SGHAT and FQNNGV. This CDR3 has 14 amino acids. CDR3 loop: CASSNGRSSYEQYF. In nucleotides, the CDR3 is TGTGCCAGCAGCAATGGACGGAGCTCCTACGAGCAGTACTTC.

Here the CDR3 reads CASSVRAPGQGYGELFF. As DNA, the CDR3 is TGTGCCAGCAGCGTACGGGCCCCGGGACAGGGTTACGGGGAGCTGTTTTTT. The chain is built from TRBV9 and TRBJ2-2, with 9 bases identical to TRBD1. Germline assignment: CDR1 SGDLS and CDR2 YYNGEE. With V trimmed by 1 base and J by 7 bases, 11 bases remained unmatched. The CDR3 runs 17 residues.

The V gene is TRBV2, the J gene TRBJ1-3, with a weak D call TRBD1 (5 bases). The CDR3 is made up of 16 amino acids. Germline V gives CDR1 SNHLY, CDR2 FYNNEI. Trimming left V 2 bases short and J 0 bases short, with 11 bases between. The CDR3 nucleotides are TGTGCCAGCAGTGAACAGGGAATCAGCTCTGGAAACACCATATATTTT. Encoded protein: CASSEQGISSGNTIYF.

The rearrangement uses TRBV19 and TRBJ2-3; TRBD1 matches at 9 bases. Germline V gives CDR1 LNHDA, CDR2 SQIVND (reference sequence). With 10 bases clipped from V and 9 bases from J, the junction kept 11 bases outside the gene matches. The length of the CDR3 is 13 residues. CDR3 DNA: TGTGCCACCAGTAATGGGGGACAGGGAACGCAGTATTTT. It translates to CATSNGGQGTQYF.

This clonotype is large in the sample. The chain employs TRBV7-9 and TRBJ1-6; D is perhaps TRBD1 (6 bases). Germline V lookup: CDR1 SEHNR, CDR2 FQNEAQ (reference sequence). The CDR3 is made up of 14 amino acids. V was cut by 1 base and J by 8 bases, with 9 bases left in between. The DNA for the CDR3 is TGTGCCAGCAGCTTAGGCCCAGGGGATTCACCCCTCCACTTT. This translates into CASSLGPGDSPLHF.

The V and J genes are TRBV20-1 and TRBJ2-3, with no clear D. This CDR3 contains 12 residues. Looked up from germline, CDR1 is DFQATT and CDR2 is SNEGSKA (reference sequence). V gave up 3 bases and J gave up 2 bases, with 6 bases separating them. CDR3 sequence reads: CSASPHTDTQYF. The CDR3 DNA is TGCAGTGCTAGTCCCCACACAGATACGCAGTATTTT.

In this sample, this clonotype turned up a few times. The rearrangement links TRBV6-2 or TRBV6-3 to TRBJ1-6; no firm D call. There are 16 residues in the CDR3. Germline values: CDR1 MNHEY, CDR2 SVGEGT. Trimming shortened V by 2 bases and J by 10 bases, and 18 bases separated the two germline ends. The CDR3 sequence: CASSYPTGPGVSPLHF. In DNA form, the CDR3 reads TGTGCCAGCAGTTACCCAACCGGCCCAGGAGTCTCACCCCTCCACTTT.

The chain combines TRBV7-2 with TRBJ1-6; a possible D gene is TRBD1 (6 bases). Trimming pared 5 bases from V and 9 bases from J, leaving 14 bases between. This CDR3 contains 14 residues. CDR1 and CDR2 from the germline V gene are SGHTA and FQGNSA. CDR3 DNA: TGTGCCAGCAGCCCCGGGGGGCGGGTTTCACCCCTCCACTTT. Translating gives CASSPGGRVSPLHF.

The chain joins TRBV6-5 to TRBJ1-1; 7 positions match TRBD1. CDR3 size: 17 residues. CDR1 and CDR2 from the germline V gene are MNHEY and SVGAGI. V lost 0 bases and J lost 0; bases outside the gene matches: 7. As DNA, the CDR3 is TGTGCCAGCAGTTACTCACAGGGGCGCACGGTGAACACTGAAGCTTTCTTT. Its protein product is CASSYSQGRTVNTEAFF.

V is TRBV6-2 or TRBV6-3 and J is TRBJ1-1; TRBD1 matches 7 bases. CDR1 MNHEY and CDR2 SVGEGT come from the germline V gene. CDR3 length: 13 residues. The ends lost 6 bases at V and 5 bases at J; junction bases unmatched: 6. CDR3 nucleotides: TGTGCCAGCAGAAACAGGGGCAGAACTGAAGCTTTCTTT. It specifies CASRNRGRTEAFF.

This clonotype was seen a handful of times. The V call is TRBV27, the J call TRBJ2-5; TRBD1 agrees at 7 bases. CDR3 length equals 13 residues. The germline V gene has CDR1 MNHEY and CDR2 SMNVEV (reference sequence). The trim removed 8 bases at V and 3 bases at J, leaving 6 bases unmatched. Written as DNA, the CDR3 is TGTGCCAGCCGCCGGACAGGCGAAGAGACCCAGTACTTC. This sequence encodes CASRRTGEETQYF.

The V call is TRBV30, the J call TRBJ1-1; a weak D match, TRBD1 (6 bases). V was pared by 7 bases and J by 6 bases, with 12 bases between. The germline V gene encodes CDR1 GTSNPN and CDR2 SVGIG (reference sequence). The CDR3 spans 11 residues. CDR3 region: CASNRAAEAFF. The CDR3 coding sequence is TGTGCCTCGAACAGGGCGGCTGAAGCTTTCTTT.